These T cell receptor beta chains were read from a single sample in a study of cytomegalovirus exposure and HLA in healthy donors. Repertoires were generated with immunoSEQ multiplex PCR, while TCRdb's copy carries only in-frame clones and drops some. The table includes approximately 170,000 clones, 70% to 80% detected once. The sequenced sample consisted of PBMCs. The source of these receptors is a man aged 35 to 55 in good health and CMV-seronegative. Each CDR3 is given with its conserved first and last residue. A D gene is named only where the DNA matches it firmly. Size is omitted from some rows. Given values are once, few, many or a class for expanded clones.

d_call	v_call	j_call	clone_size	cdr3_nt	cdr3_aa
-	TRBV18	TRBJ2-1	-	TGTGCCAGCTCACCACTGTTCGGGATTCTCAACAATGAGCAGTTCTTC	CASSPLFGILNNEQFF
-	TRBV21-1	TRBJ2-7	-	TGTGCCAGCAGCAGAGAGGGGGCCTACGAGCAGTACTTC	CASSREGAYEQYF
TRBD1	TRBV5-1	TRBJ2-5	-	TGCGCCAGCAGCCCGGGACAGGGGGTATCCCAGTACTTC	CASSPGQGVSQYF
-	TRBV28	TRBJ2-7	-	TGTGCCAGCAGGAGGGACTCCCTGGGCGAGCAGTACTTC	CASRRDSLGEQYF
-	TRBV5-1	TRBJ1-1	-	TGCGCCAGCAGCTTTTCCGAGGTGATTGAAGCTTTCTTT	CASSFSEVIEAFF
-	TRBV18	TRBJ2-2	-	TGTGCCAGCTCGTCGAGCACCGGGGAGCTGTTTTTT	CASSSSTGELFF
TRBD1	TRBV5-6	TRBJ1-3	-	TGTGCCAGCAGCTTGGGGGACAGGGGGACGGGAGGAAACACCATATATTTT	CASSLGDRGTGGNTIYF
-	TRBV6-5	TRBJ1-2	few	TGTGCCACTGGGAGACGGGGGAACGGCTATGGCTACACCTTC	CATGRRGNGYGYTF
-	TRBV5-1	TRBJ1-1	-	TGCGCCAGCAGCTCTGTTTCAGTGAACACTGAAGCTTTCTTT	CASSSVSVNTEAFF
-	TRBV30	TRBJ2-2	-	TGTGCCTGGACCACAGGGAACACCGGGGAGCTGTTTTTT	CAWTTGNTGELFF
TRBD2	TRBV7-9	TRBJ2-3	few	TGTGCCAGCAGCTCTTCCACTAGCGGGAGTCCAGATACGCAGTATTTT	CASSSSTSGSPDTQYF
TRBD1	TRBV29-1	TRBJ2-1	-	TGCAGCGTTGGCGGACAGGGGAGGGGTAATGAGCAGTTCTTC	CSVGGQGRGNEQFF
TRBD1	TRBV6-5	TRBJ1-2	-	TGTGCCAGCAGTTACTCGGGGACAGATGGCTACACCTTC	CASSYSGTDGYTF
-	TRBV30	TRBJ2-4	-	TGTGCCTGGAGTCTAACTAGTTTAGCCAAAAACATTCAGTACTTC	CAWSLTSLAKNIQYF
TRBD1	TRBV11-2	TRBJ2-5	-	TGTGCCAGCAGCTTAGGGACAGGGAAAGAGACCCAGTACTTC	CASSLGTGKETQYF
-	TRBV5-5	TRBJ2-7	-	TGTGCCAGCAGTTTGTGGTCTAGCGCCAGCGAGCAGTACTTC	CASSLWSSASEQYF
-	TRBV6-5	TRBJ2-7	-	TGTGCCAGCAGTTACCGCCCACTCGGCTACGAGCAGTACTTC	CASSYRPLGYEQYF
-	TRBV9	TRBJ2-2	once	TGTGCCAGCAACCTGGCGGGGGCTGGGAGCGGGGAGCTGTTTTTT	CASNLAGAGSGELFF
TRBD1	TRBV5-1	TRBJ1-1	-	TGCGCCAGCAGCGCCTGGGACAGGGGCTCCTGGAACACTGAAGCTTTCTTT	CASSAWDRGSWNTEAFF
TRBD1	TRBV7-8	TRBJ1-2	-	TGTGCCAGCAGCCACGGACAGGCCCGATCTTTTAACTATGGCTACACCTTC	CASSHGQARSFNYGYTF
TRBD1	TRBV30	TRBJ2-4	-	TGTGCCTGGAGTGGACAGGGCCTAGCCAAAAACAGTCAGTACTTC	CAWSGQGLAKNSQYF
TRBD2	TRBV6-1	TRBJ2-7	-	TGTGCCAGCAGCTTTGGACTAGCGGGAGGGTGGGAGCAGTACTTC	CASSFGLAGGWEQYF
-	TRBV6-5	TRBJ1-1	-	TGTGCCAGCAGCCCCGTCGGGGGGGAGACTGAAGCTTTCTTT	CASSPVGGETEAFF
TRBD1	TRBV29-1	TRBJ1-1	-	TGCAGCGTTTCAGGGGGGACTGAAGCTTTCTTT	CSVSGGTEAFF
-	TRBV4-2	TRBJ1-1	once	TGTGCCAGCAGCCAAGAACCAGGGTCGAACACTGAAGCTTTCTTT	CASSQEPGSNTEAFF
TRBD1	TRBV10-3	TRBJ2-6	-	TGTGCCGTAGACAGGGAGACCGGGGCCAACGGCCTGACTTTC	CAVDRETGANGLTF
TRBD1	TRBV7-9	TRBJ1-2	-	TGTGCCAGCAGCTTAGGGATCGGGACAGGGGTTAGAGGCTACACCTTC	CASSLGIGTGVRGYTF
TRBD1	TRBV2	TRBJ2-7	-	TGTGCCAGCTTGGGACAGAGCTACGAGCAGTACTTC	CASLGQSYEQYF
TRBD2	TRBV27	TRBJ2-3	-	TGTGCCAGCAGTTTAATACTAGCGGGCCCCCAGGGTACGCAGTATTTT	CASSLILAGPQGTQYF
TRBD2	TRBV28	TRBJ2-1	-	TGTGCCAGCAGATTAGCGGGAGGGCTACGGGGGTTCTTC	CASRLAGGLRGFF
TRBD2	TRBV5-4	TRBJ2-3	-	TGTGCCAGCAGCTTGACTAGCGGGAGTGAGAATACGCAGTATTTT	CASSLTSGSENTQYF
-	TRBV18	TRBJ1-4	few	TGTGCCAGCTCACCAATCTATAGACAGATGAATGAAAAACTGTTTTTT	CASSPIYRQMNEKLFF
-	TRBV29-1	TRBJ2-6	-	TGCAGTGCGAGAGGCAGCTCTGGGGCCAACGGCCTGACTTTC	CSARGSSGANGLTF